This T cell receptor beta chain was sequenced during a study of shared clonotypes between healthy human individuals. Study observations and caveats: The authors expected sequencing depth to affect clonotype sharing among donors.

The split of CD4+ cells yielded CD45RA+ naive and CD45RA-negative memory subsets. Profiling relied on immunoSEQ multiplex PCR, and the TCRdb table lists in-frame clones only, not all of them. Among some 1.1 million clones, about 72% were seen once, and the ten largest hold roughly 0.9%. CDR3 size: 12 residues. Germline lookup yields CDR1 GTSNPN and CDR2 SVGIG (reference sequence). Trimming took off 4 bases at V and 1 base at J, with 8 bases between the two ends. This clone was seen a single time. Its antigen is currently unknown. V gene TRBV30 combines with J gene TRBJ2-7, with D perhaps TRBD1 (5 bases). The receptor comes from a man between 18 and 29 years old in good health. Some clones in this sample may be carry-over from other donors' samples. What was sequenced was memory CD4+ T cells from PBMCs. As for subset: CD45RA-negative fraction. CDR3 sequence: CAWTRVSYEQYF. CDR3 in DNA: TGTGCCTGGACCAGGGTATCCTACGAGCAGTACTTC. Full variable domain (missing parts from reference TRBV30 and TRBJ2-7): SQTIHQWPATLVQPVGSPLSLECTVEGTSNPNLYWYRQAAGRGLQLLFYSVGIGQISSEVPQNLSASRPQDRQFILSSKKLLLSDSGFYLCAWTRVSYEQYFGPGTRLTVT.